This T cell receptor (beta chain) was obtained from a study of blood T cell repertoires in COVID-19. Turning to the study itself: Sources were T cells, B-cell-depleted T cells, or PBMCs; the material itself was cDNA or gDNA.

Source study methods: Reference gene primer amplification gave estimated nucleated cell counts. TCRdb keeps only in-frame clones here, not all; method: immunoSEQ multiplex PCR. That table gives V, J and clone size, and the DNA gave D and trimming. The profile shows 110,000 to 150,000 clones, 80% to 90% of them singletons. This CDR3 region has 13 residues. Trimming removed 3 bases from V and 7 bases from J, with 10 bases in between. Germline V gene data show CDR1 as MNHNS and CDR2 as SASEGT. The sequenced sample consisted of peripheral blood. This chain joins TRBV6-1 and TRBJ1-5; D is uncertain. This clonotype originated in an older woman with active COVID-19. The CDR3 sequence is CASSEQVGQPQHF. Written as DNA, the CDR3 is TGTGCCAGCAGTGAGCAGGTTGGACAGCCCCAGCATTTT.